The source of this T cell receptor beta chain is a study of T cells in Graves' hyperthyroidism and ophthalmopathy. The source material, RNA transcripts, was used to amplify TCR beta CDR3 regions. First-round RT-PCR targeting the TCR CDR3 was performed with the HTBI primer set. Using its own MiXCR run on the multiplex PCR reads, TCRdb lists one record per CDR3 protein. The table has hundreds of thousands of distinct CDR3 sequences, 20% to 25% seen once. The V gene's germline CDR1 is MGHRA and CDR2 YSYEKL. There are 14 residues in the CDR3. With 8 bases clipped from V and 6 bases from J, the junction kept 12 bases outside the gene matches.

Sequenced: blood. The TCR was taken from a man aged 25 to 45 with Graves' ophthalmopathy. The V gene is TRBV4-1, the J gene TRBJ2-7, with TRBD1 matching 8 bases. The CDR3 DNA is TGCGCCAGCCAGCCTACTCAGGGGGCGGGCGAGCAGTACTTC. It is translated as CASQPTQGAGEQYF.